Sequencing of this T cell receptor beta chain was carried out in a study of blood T cell repertoires in COVID-19. Across the study: The origin of the acute and convalescent COVID-19 samples was the United States, Italy and Spain.

The CDR3 runs to 16 residues. Germline CDR1 reads SGHRS; CDR2 reads YFSETQ. V was pared by 0 bases and J by 4 bases, with 8 bases of the junction left unmatched. Sequencing was performed with immunoSEQ multiplex PCR; in TCRdb, only in-frame clones are kept and a portion is missing. This table holds 200,000 to 250,000 clones, about 86% found once. This receptor was obtained from a woman aged 30 to 39 who had recovered from COVID-19. The chain employs TRBV5-1 and TRBJ2-3; 7 positions agree with TRBD2. Sequenced input: peripheral blood. The CDR3 here is CASSLEGYAGADTQYF. The CDR3 region has the DNA TGCGCCAGCAGCTTGGAAGGTTACGCGGGGGCAGATACGCAGTATTTT.